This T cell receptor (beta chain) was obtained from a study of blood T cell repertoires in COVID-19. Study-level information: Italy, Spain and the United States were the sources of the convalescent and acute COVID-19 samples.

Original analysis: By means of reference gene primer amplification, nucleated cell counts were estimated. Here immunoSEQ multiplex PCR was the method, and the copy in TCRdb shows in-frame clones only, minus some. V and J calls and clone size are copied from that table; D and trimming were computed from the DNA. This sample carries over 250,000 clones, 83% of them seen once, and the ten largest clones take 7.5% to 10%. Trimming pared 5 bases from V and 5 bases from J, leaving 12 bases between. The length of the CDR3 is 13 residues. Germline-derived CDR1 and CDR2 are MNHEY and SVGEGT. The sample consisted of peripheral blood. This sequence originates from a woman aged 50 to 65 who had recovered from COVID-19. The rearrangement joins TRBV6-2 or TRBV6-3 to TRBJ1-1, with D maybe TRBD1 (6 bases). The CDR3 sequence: CASSGQLGTEAFF. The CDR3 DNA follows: TGTGCCAGCAGTGGACAGTTGGGGACTGAAGCTTTCTTT.